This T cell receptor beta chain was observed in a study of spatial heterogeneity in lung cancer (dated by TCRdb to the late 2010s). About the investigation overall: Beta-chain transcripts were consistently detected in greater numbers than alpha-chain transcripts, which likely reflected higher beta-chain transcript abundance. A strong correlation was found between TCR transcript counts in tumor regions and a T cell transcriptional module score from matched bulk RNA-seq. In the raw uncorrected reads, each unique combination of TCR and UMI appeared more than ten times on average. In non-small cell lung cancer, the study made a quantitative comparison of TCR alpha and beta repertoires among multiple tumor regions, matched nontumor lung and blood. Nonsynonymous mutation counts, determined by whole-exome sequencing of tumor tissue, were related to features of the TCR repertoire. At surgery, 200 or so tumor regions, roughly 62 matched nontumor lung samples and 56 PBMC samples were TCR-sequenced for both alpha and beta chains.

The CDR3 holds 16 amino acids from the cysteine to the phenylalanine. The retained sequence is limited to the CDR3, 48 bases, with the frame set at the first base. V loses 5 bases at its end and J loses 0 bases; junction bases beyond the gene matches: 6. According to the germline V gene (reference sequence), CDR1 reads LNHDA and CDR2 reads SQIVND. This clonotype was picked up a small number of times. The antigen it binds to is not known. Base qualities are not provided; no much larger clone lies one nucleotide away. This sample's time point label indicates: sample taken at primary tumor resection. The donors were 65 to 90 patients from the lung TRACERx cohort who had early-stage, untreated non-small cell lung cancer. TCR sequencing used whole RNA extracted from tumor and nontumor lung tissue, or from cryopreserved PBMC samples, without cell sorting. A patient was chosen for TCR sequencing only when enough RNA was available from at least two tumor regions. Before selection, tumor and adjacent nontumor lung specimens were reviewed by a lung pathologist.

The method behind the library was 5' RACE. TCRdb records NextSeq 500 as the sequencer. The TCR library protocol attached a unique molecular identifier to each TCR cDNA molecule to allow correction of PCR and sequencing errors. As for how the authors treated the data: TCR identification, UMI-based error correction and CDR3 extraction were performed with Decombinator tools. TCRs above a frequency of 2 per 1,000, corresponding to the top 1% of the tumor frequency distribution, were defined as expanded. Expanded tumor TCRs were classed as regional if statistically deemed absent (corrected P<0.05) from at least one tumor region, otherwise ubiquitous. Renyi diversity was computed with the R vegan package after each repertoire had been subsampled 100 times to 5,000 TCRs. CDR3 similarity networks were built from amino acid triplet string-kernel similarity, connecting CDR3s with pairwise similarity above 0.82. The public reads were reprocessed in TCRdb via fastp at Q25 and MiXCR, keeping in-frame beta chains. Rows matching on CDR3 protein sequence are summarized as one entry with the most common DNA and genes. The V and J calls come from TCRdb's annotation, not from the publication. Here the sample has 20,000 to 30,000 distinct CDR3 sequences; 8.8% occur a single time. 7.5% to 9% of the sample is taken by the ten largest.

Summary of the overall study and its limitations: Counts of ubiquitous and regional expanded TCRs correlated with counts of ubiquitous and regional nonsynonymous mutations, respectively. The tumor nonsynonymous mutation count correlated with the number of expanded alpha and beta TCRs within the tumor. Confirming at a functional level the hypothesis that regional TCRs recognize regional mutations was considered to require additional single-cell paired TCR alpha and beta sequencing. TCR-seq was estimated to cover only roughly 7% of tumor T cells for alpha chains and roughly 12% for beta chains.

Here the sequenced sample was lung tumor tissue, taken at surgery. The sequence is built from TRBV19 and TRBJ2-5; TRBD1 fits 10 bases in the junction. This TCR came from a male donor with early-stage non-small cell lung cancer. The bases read TGTGCCAGTAGTTCGGGGACAGGGGTCTACCAAGAGACCCAGTACTTC. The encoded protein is CASSSGTGVYQETQYF.